These 28 T cell receptor beta chains were all obtained from the same sample, sequenced in a study of blood T cell repertoires in COVID-19. TCRdb's table, derived via immunoSEQ multiplex PCR, lists solely in-frame clones and lacks some. The table includes about 440,000 clones, about 87% detected once. Sequenced sample: peripheral blood. Receptors were obtained from a woman in her forties or fifties with COVID-19, enrolled during active disease.

The chain has TRBV11-2 and TRBJ2-2; 10 nucleotides align to TRBD2. The junction had 7 bases not matched to a gene; V was cut back by 4 bases and J by 2 bases. Germline CDR1 SGHAT, CDR2 FQNNGV. The CDR3 is 17 amino acids. The CDR3 reads CASSSPLAGDNTGELFF. The CDR3 region has the DNA TGTGCCAGCAGCTCCCCCCTAGCGGGGGATAACACCGGGGAGCTGTTTTTT. Using reference TRBV11-2 and TRBJ2-2 for the parts outside the CDR3, the full variable domain is EAGVAQSPRYKIIEKRQSVAFWCNPISGHATLYWYQQILGQGPKLLIQFQNNGVVDDSQLPKDRFSAERLKGVDSTLKIQPAKLEDSAVYLCASSSPLAGDNTGELFFGEGSRLTVL.

This clone was seen a few times. CDR3 coding DNA: TGTGCCAGCAGTTGGGGGGCCTACGAGCAGTACTTC. Translation: CASSWGAYEQYF. The rearrangement links TRBV2 to TRBJ2-7; D may be TRBD2 (6 bases). This CDR3 is 12 amino acids long. Germline V gene data show CDR1 as SNHLY and CDR2 as FYNNEI. The germline V and J ends were trimmed by 5 bases and 2 bases, with 7 bases remaining between them.

This clone was found a few times. CDR3 in amino acids: CASSLSPSYEQYF. The DNA of the CDR3 is TGTGCCAGCAGCTTATCCCCGTCCTACGAGCAGTACTTC. The rearrangement links TRBV7-2 to TRBJ2-7; D gene ambiguous. The CDR3 is 13 amino acids. The germline V and J ends were trimmed by 2 bases and 1 base, with 6 bases remaining between them. CDR1 is SGHTA, CDR2 FQGNSA, per germline. Supplemented by reference TRBV7-2 and TRBJ2-7, the full variable domain reads GAGVSQSPSNKVTEKGKDVELRCDPISGHTALYWYRQSLGQGLEFLIYFQGNSAPDKSGLPSDRFSAERTGGSVSTLTIQRTQQEDSAVYLCASSLSPSYEQYFGPGTRLTVT.

This clone was seen at least ten times. The chain has TRBV10-3 and TRBJ1-1; D is possibly TRBD1 (6 bases). The CDR3 spans 16 residues. The V end was cut by 2 bases, the J end by 3 bases, with 16 bases between. Germline assignment: CDR1 ENHRY and CDR2 SYGVKD. The CDR3 sequence: CAISEDGQGTYTEAFF. CDR3 nucleotide sequence: TGTGCCATCAGTGAGGATGGCCAGGGGACCTACACTGAAGCTTTCTTT.

V and J are TRBV2 and TRBJ1-6, with D possibly being TRBD1 (6 bases). Looked up from germline, CDR1 is SNHLY and CDR2 is FYNNEI. This CDR3 region has 14 residues. Trimming took 6 bases from V and 7 from J, leaving 13 bases between them. CDR3 region: CASSVTGNNSPLHF. The CDR3 bases are TGTGCCAGCAGCGTTACAGGGAACAATTCACCCCTCCACTTT.

The V gene is TRBV7-9, the J gene TRBJ2-2; D perhaps matches TRBD2 (7 bases). The CDR3 is 18 amino acids. Trimming removed 3 bases at V and 4 bases at J, with 21 bases between. Germline assignment: CDR1 SEHNR and CDR2 FQNEAQ (reference sequence). CDR3 coding DNA: TGTGCCAGCAGCTTTCGTGGGGGGGCCATCGGTGGCACCGGGGAGCTGTTTTTT. Amino acids: CASSFRGGAIGGTGELFF. Filled out from reference TRBV7-9 and TRBJ2-2, the complete variable domain reads DTGVSQNPRHKITKRGQNVTFRCDPISEHNRLYWYRQTLGQGPEFLTYFQNEAQLEKSRLLSDRFSAERPKGSFSTLEIQRTEQGDSAMYLCASSFRGGAIGGTGELFFGEGSRLTVL.

The chain joins TRBV6-5 to TRBJ1-1, with 7 nucleotides matching TRBD1. CDR3 length: 13 residues. Germline V CDR1 and CDR2: MNHEY, SVGAGI. The V and J ends lost 5 bases and 4 bases, in that order; junction bases with no gene match: 4. CDR3 residues: CASSISGGTEAFF. The CDR3 bases are TGTGCCAGCAGTATATCAGGGGGCACTGAAGCTTTCTTT.

The gene calls are TRBV11-2 and TRBJ2-2, with D unresolved. The V gene's germline CDR1 is SGHAT and CDR2 FQNNGV. The V end was cut by 1 base, the J end by 5 bases, with 11 bases between. The CDR3 length is 15 residues. The CDR3 loop is CASSLVRSWTGELFF. The DNA for the CDR3 is TGTGCCAGCAGCTTAGTCCGGAGTTGGACCGGGGAGCTGTTTTTT.

The rearrangement links TRBV11-2 to TRBJ2-1, with 9 positions matching TRBD2. Germline V gene sequence: CDR1 SGHAT, CDR2 FQNNGV. Trimming cost V 1 base and J 8 bases; bases outside gene matches: 6. The CDR3 is 15 amino acids. CDR3 loop: CASSLARGGLYEQFF. CDR3 sequence (DNA): TGTGCCAGCAGCTTAGCGCGGGGGGGCCTCTATGAGCAGTTCTTC.

The chain employs TRBV10-1 and TRBJ2-2; 12 bases are shared with TRBD2. This CDR3 contains 15 residues. Germline loops: CDR1 WNHNN, CDR2 SYGVQD (reference sequence). The trim removed 4 bases at V and 5 bases at J, leaving 2 bases unmatched. The CDR3 bases are TGCGCCAGCAGTGTGACTAGCGGGGGAACCGGGGAGCTGTTTTTT. It specifies CASSVTSGGTGELFF.

This chain links TRBV10-2 with TRBJ2-7; TRBD2 matches at 8 bases. Germline CDR1 reads WSHSY; CDR2 reads SAAADI. This CDR3 is 14 amino acids long. After removal of 8 bases from V and 2 bases from J, the junction contained 8 bases not matched to a gene. CDR3 residues: CASRTGGAAYEQYF. The CDR3 bases are TGCGCCAGCCGAACGGGGGGGGCCGCCTACGAGCAGTACTTC.

This rearrangement joins TRBV5-1 to TRBJ2-2; 10 nucleotides agree with TRBD2. From germline, CDR1 is SGHRS and CDR2 YFSETQ. The V segment lost 4 bases and the J segment 4 bases; nucleotides outside the gene matches: 7. This CDR3 spans 16 amino acids. The CDR3 here is CASSPDGLAATGELFF. CDR3 coding DNA: TGCGCCAGCAGCCCGGACGGACTAGCGGCCACCGGGGAGCTGTTTTTT.

The V and J genes are TRBV3-1 (or the pseudogene TRBV3-2) and TRBJ1-5; D gene unclear. The CDR3 is made up of 14 amino acids. V lost 4 bases, J lost 3 bases, and 10 bases lay in between. Germline CDR1 and CDR2: LGHDT and YNNKEL (reference sequence). CDR3 coding DNA: TGTGCCAGCAGCCCTCTGGAGTCCAATCAGCCCCAGCATTTT. As protein: CASSPLESNQPQHF.

Details on this clone: Other DNA sequences from this sample encode an identical CDR3 as well. The J gene is TRBJ1-2, the V gene TRBV30, with TRBD1 matching 7 bases. The ends lost 2 bases at V and 5 bases at J; junction bases unmatched: 2. The CDR3 is 12 residues long. From germline, CDR1 is GTSNPN and CDR2 SVGIG (reference sequence). The CDR3 bases are TGTGCCTGGAGTACAGGGGATTATGGCTACACCTTC. This translates into CAWSTGDYGYTF.

This clone has just a few counts. The chain joins TRBV28 to TRBJ1-2, with D maybe TRBD1 (6 bases). The germline gives CDR1 MDHEN, CDR2 SYDVKM. Trimming removed 6 bases at V and 4 bases at J, with 9 bases between. This CDR3 comprises 12 residues. The CDR3 protein is CASSETGYGYTF. DNA of the CDR3: TGTGCCAGCAGCGAGACAGGCTATGGCTACACCTTC.

The V gene is TRBV7-2, the J gene TRBJ2-7; maybe TRBD1 (6 bases). The ends were cut back, 0 bases at V and 3 bases at J, with 9 bases in the middle. This CDR3 contains 14 residues. Germline CDR1 SGHTA, CDR2 FQGNSA. This CDR3 is CASSLAQGVYEQYF. CDR3 DNA sequence: TGTGCCAGCAGCTTAGCACAGGGAGTCTACGAGCAGTACTTC.

The chain carries TRBV12-3 or TRBV12-4 and TRBJ1-1; tentative D call: TRBD1 (6 bases). V shed 5 bases and J shed 11 bases, with 15 bases lying between them. The CDR3 covers 12 residues. CDR3 nucleotide sequence: TGTGCCAGCAGTCGCACAGGGACGGGGGCTTTCTTT. This gives the protein CASSRTGTGAFF.

The genes are TRBV10-3 and TRBJ1-1; the match to TRBD1 covers 9 bases. V was clipped by 7 bases and J by 6 bases; unmatched bases: 9. Per the germline V gene, CDR1 is ENHRY and CDR2 is SYGVKD. CDR3 length: 14 residues. CDR3 region: CAITGTGSMSEAFF. In nucleotides, the CDR3 is TGTGCCATCACCGGGACAGGGTCTATGTCTGAAGCTTTCTTT.

The V gene is TRBV27, the J gene TRBJ1-5; TRBD1 matches at 8 bases. The CDR3 runs to 14 residues. V lost 3 bases, J lost 6 bases, and 4 bases stayed unmatched. CDR1 MNHEY and CDR2 SMNVEV come from the germline V gene (reference sequence). The CDR3 DNA is TGTGCCAGCAGTTTTGACAGGGGTAGTCAGCCCCAGCATTTT. It is translated as CASSFDRGSQPQHF.

The gene calls are TRBV7-2 and TRBJ1-5; perhaps TRBD1 as D (5 bases). Per germline, CDR1 SGHTA and CDR2 FQGNSA. There are 14 residues in the CDR3. Trimming took 1 base from V and 7 from J, leaving 11 bases between them. The CDR3 DNA follows: TGTGCCAGCAGCTTAGAGTCAGGGAGGCAGCCCCAGCATTTT. Protein sequence: CASSLESGRQPQHF.

The chain couples TRBV12-3 or TRBV12-4 to TRBJ2-1, with D possibly matching TRBD1 (5 bases). The CDR3 has 12 residues. V was pared by 3 bases and J by 5 bases, with 5 bases between. The CDR3 DNA reads as TGTGCCAGCAGTTTGACAGACAATGAGCAGTTCTTC. Protein: CASSLTDNEQFF.

As concerns this clone: A junction boundary mismatches the germline segment, possibly from a read error. This rearrangement joins TRBV6-5 to TRBJ1-3; a possible D gene is TRBD1 (5 bases). This CDR3 region has 14 residues. Per germline, CDR1 MNHEY and CDR2 SVGAGI. The DNA of the CDR3 is TGTGCCAGCAGCCTAGGGGTCTCTGGAACCACCATATATTTT. Its protein product is CASSLGVSGTTIYF.

The J gene is TRBJ2-3, the V gene TRBV3-1 (or the pseudogene TRBV3-2), with D possibly TRBD2 on 5 matching bases. The ends were cut back, 6 bases at V and 5 bases at J, with 27 bases in the middle. Germline V gene data show CDR1 as LGHDT and CDR2 as YNNKEL (reference sequence). This CDR3 region has 18 residues. The CDR3 DNA reads as TGTGCCAGCAGTCATCTCCGAGGGCCGGGGAGACGGGGAGATACGCAGTATTTT. It is translated as CASSHLRGPGRRGDTQYF.

Details on this clone: Other DNA sequences of this sample code for an identical CDR3. This rearrangement joins TRBV2 to TRBJ2-7; 12 positions match TRBD1. The CDR3 is 13 amino acids. V was clipped by 8 bases and J by 4 bases; unmatched bases: 3. Germline V lookup: CDR1 SNHLY, CDR2 FYNNEI. CDR3 coding DNA: TGTGCCAGCCGGGACAGGGGGCTGTACGAGCAGTACTTC. Translating gives CASRDRGLYEQYF.

V and J are TRBV28 and TRBJ1-4; possible D gene TRBD1, 5 bases. The CDR3 sequence is 13 residues long. Per germline, CDR1 MDHEN and CDR2 SYDVKM. With 11 bases removed from V and 6 bases from J, the gap between germline ends came to 16 bases. The CDR3 here is CAGGMGGDEKLFF. The CDR3 coding sequence is TGTGCCGGAGGAATGGGGGGGGATGAAAAACTGTTTTTT.

CDR3 residues: CASRETNEKLFF. The CDR3 coding sequence is TGCGCCAGCAGGGAGACTAATGAAAAACTGTTTTTT. V is TRBV5-1 and J is TRBJ1-4; unclear D gene. The CDR3 consists of 12 residues. Germline CDR1 and CDR2: SGHRS and YFSETQ. Trimming shortened V by 5 bases and J by 2 bases, and 4 bases separated the two germline ends.

This clone was seen only a few times. The chain uses TRBV5-3 and TRBJ2-7; TRBD2 is a possible D gene (5 bases). TRBV5-3 is identified as an open reading frame with a role that is uncertain. The CDR3 extends over 16 amino acids. The V end was cut by 4 bases, the J end by 6 bases, with 23 bases between. In DNA, the CDR3 is TGTGCCAGAAGCCTCCCATCAGGTTTCAGCCTAGCCGAGCAGTACTTC. It is translated as CARSLPSGFSLAEQYF.

J is TRBJ1-2 and V is TRBV2, with D perhaps matching TRBD1 (6 bases). This CDR3 comprises 17 residues. The germline gives CDR1 SNHLY, CDR2 FYNNEI. Trimming stripped 3 bases from V and 0 bases from J, with 17 bases between. As DNA, the CDR3 is TGTGCCAGCAGTGATCCACCCGACAGGCCTGCTAACTATGGCTACACCTTC. This translates into CASSDPPDRPANYGYTF.